Each of the 25 T cell receptor beta chains below was sequenced from the same sample in a study of T-cell reconstitution after alpha-beta-depleted transplantation in children. Library preparation (for TCRbeta) was performed with unique molecular identifiers. TCRdb recomputed calls from the PCR reads with MiXCR, one row per CDR3 protein. The sample records 250,000 to 350,000 distinct CDR3 sequences, 9.9% being singletons. Sequencing was performed on PBMCs from the stem cell graft donor, taken from the stem cell graft. The receptors were sampled from a human donor who donated a stem cell graft to a child with SCID.

There are many counts of this clonotype. The chain recombines TRBV29-1 with TRBJ1-1, with D perhaps TRBD1 (5 bases). V was shortened by 4 bases and J by 4 bases, with 13 bases between the two germline ends. Germline CDR1 SQVTM, CDR2 ANQGSEA. The CDR3 sequence is 13 residues long. The CDR3 DNA is TGCAGCGTTGGGGGGGGGTTGGTCACTGAAGCTTTCTTT. Protein sequence: CSVGGGLVTEAFF.

This clonotype showed up just a few times. V gene TRBV6-5 combines with J gene TRBJ1-5; maybe TRBD1 (6 bases). The CDR3 contains 14 residues. Trimming took 6 bases from V and 2 from J, leaving 11 bases between them. Germline CDR1 is MNHEY and CDR2 is SVGAGI. The CDR3 DNA sequence: TGTGCCAGCAGGCCACAGGGTCGCAATCAGCCCCAGCATTTT. Translation: CASRPQGRNQPQHF.

This clonotype was counted only a few times. This sequence joins TRBV4-1 and TRBJ2-3; TRBD2 aligns across 8 bases. Germline CDR1 is MGHRA and CDR2 is YSYEKL. The V and J ends lost 0 bases and 1 base, in that order; junction bases with no gene match: 0. The CDR3 consists of 15 residues. DNA for the CDR3: TGCGCCAGCAGCCAAGATAGCGGGGGCACAGATACGCAGTATTTT. Translation gives CASSQDSGGTDTQYF.

CDR3 sequence reads: CASSLRSNYEQYF. For the CDR3, the DNA is TGTGCCAGCAGCTTACGCTCGAATTACGAGCAGTACTTC. This sequence joins TRBV11-2 and TRBJ2-7; D ambiguous. The CDR3 runs to 13 residues. CDR1 and CDR2 (germline): SGHAT, FQNNGV. V lost 2 bases and J 4 bases, leaving 9 bases between the germline ends.

This clonotype was observed at least ten times. The gene calls are TRBV5-1 and TRBJ2-5; 7 nucleotides agree with TRBD1. V lost 4 bases, J lost 2 bases, and 5 bases stayed unmatched. This CDR3 region has 14 residues. The V gene's germline CDR1 is SGHRS and CDR2 YFSETQ. The CDR3 spells CASSPDRPQETQYF. CDR3 nucleotide sequence: TGCGCCAGCAGCCCGGACAGGCCGCAAGAGACCCAGTACTTC.

This chain connects TRBV4-2 to TRBJ2-5; 10 bases agree with TRBD2. With 3 bases clipped from V and 0 bases from J, the junction kept 4 bases outside the gene matches. CDR1 LGHNA and CDR2 YNFKEQ come from the germline V gene. This CDR3 comprises 16 residues. The chain's CDR3 is CASSQQAGGYQETQYF. CDR3 coding DNA: TGTGCCAGCAGCCAGCAAGCGGGGGGGTACCAAGAGACCCAGTACTTC.

The chain is built from TRBV2 and TRBJ2-1; 8 bases map to TRBD1. The CDR3 is 15 residues long. Trimming at V came to 7 bases and at J to 0 bases, leaving 5 bases not matched to a gene. From germline, CDR1 is SNHLY and CDR2 FYNNEI. The CDR3 DNA follows: TGTGCCAGCATGGGGACAGGACTCTCCTACAATGAGCAGTTCTTC. This translates into CASMGTGLSYNEQFF. Combining the CDR3 with reference TRBV2 and TRBJ2-1 gives the whole variable domain EPEVTQTPSHQVTQMGQEVILRCVPISNHLYFYWYRQILGQKVEFLVSFYNNEISEKSEIFDDQFSVERPDGSNFTLKIRSTKLEDSAMYFCASMGTGLSYNEQFFGPGTRLTVL.

This clonotype was picked up a small number of times. The chain recombines TRBV9 with TRBJ1-1; D perhaps matches TRBD1 (6 bases). Trimming left V 6 bases short and J 0 bases short, with 15 bases between. The CDR3 is made up of 15 amino acids. Germline V gives CDR1 SGDLS, CDR2 YYNGEE. The DNA for the CDR3 is TGTGCCAGCAATTCAGGGGACTCGATGAACACTGAAGCTTTCTTT. Translation: CASNSGDSMNTEAFF. Using reference TRBV9 and TRBJ1-1 for the parts outside the CDR3, the full variable domain is DSGVTQTPKHLITATGQRVTLRCSPRSGDLSVYWYQQSLDQGLQFLIQYYNGEERAKGNILERFSAQQFPDLHSELNLSSLELGDSALYFCASNSGDSMNTEAFFGQGTRLTVV.

This clonotype appeared a few times. The chain uses TRBV20-1 and TRBJ1-2; D might be TRBD1 (6 bases). CDR3 size: 15 residues. Germline lookup yields CDR1 DFQATT and CDR2 SNEGSKA (reference sequence). V lost 6 bases to trimming and J lost 2 bases, with 19 bases between them. In DNA, the CDR3 is TGCAGTGCCCCGAACCCAAACACAGGGAACTATGGCTACACCTTC. It yields the protein CSAPNPNTGNYGYTF.

The chain is built from TRBV7-8 and TRBJ2-5; the match to TRBD2 covers 9 bases. Germline assignment: CDR1 SGHVS and CDR2 FQNEAQ. CDR3 size: 16 residues. Trimming at V came to 0 bases and at J to 2 bases, leaving 4 bases not matched to a gene. CDR3 sequence (DNA): TGTGCCAGCAGCTTAGCCTGGACTAGCGAACAAGAGACCCAGTACTTC. Translation: CASSLAWTSEQETQYF.

This clonotype was picked up many times. The chain links TRBV12-3 or TRBV12-4 to TRBJ2-1; a weak D match, TRBD1 (6 bases). The CDR3 loop spans 18 amino acids. The ends were cut back, 1 base at V and 2 bases at J, with 18 bases in the middle. The CDR3, as DNA: TGTGCCAGCAGTTTAGTCTTTTCCGGGACACCTACCTACAATGAGCAGTTCTTC. Its translation: CASSLVFSGTPTYNEQFF.

This clonotype was detected many times. V is TRBV12-3 or TRBV12-4 and J is TRBJ2-2; D gene uncertain. Trimming took off 7 bases at V and 0 bases at J, with 12 bases between the two ends. The CDR3 extends over 15 amino acids. DNA for the CDR3: TGTGCCAGCAAAGTCGGTGGTCCGAACACCGGGGAGCTGTTTTTT. Protein product: CASKVGGPNTGELFF.

The chain is built from TRBV5-1 and TRBJ2-2; D not resolved. The CDR3 covers 13 residues. Germline V CDR1 and CDR2: SGHRS, YFSETQ. V was cut by 2 bases and J by 3 bases, with 5 bases left in between. This chain's CDR3 is CASSFPYTGELFF. Here the CDR3 DNA reads TGCGCCAGCAGCTTCCCTTACACCGGGGAGCTGTTTTTT.

The chain couples TRBV5-1 to TRBJ1-3; 7 bases agree with TRBD1. From germline, CDR1 is SGHRS and CDR2 YFSETQ. Germline trimming cut 5 bases from V and 5 bases from J; bases unmatched to any gene: 13. CDR3 length: 16 amino acids. The CDR3 bases are TGCGCCAGCAGAGATCTCGACAGGGAGGATCGAAACACCATATATTTT. Its translation: CASRDLDREDRNTIYF.

This clonotype was found a few times. The V call is TRBV28, the J call TRBJ1-1; D unclear. This CDR3 region has 13 residues. Germline CDR1 is MDHEN and CDR2 is SYDVKM. Trimming pared 5 bases from V and 3 bases from J, leaving 10 bases between. The CDR3: CASSDPPDTEAFF. CDR3 in DNA: TGTGCCAGCAGTGACCCCCCGGACACTGAAGCTTTCTTT.

This clonotype was observed a handful of times. This chain joins TRBV5-6 and TRBJ2-3; D is unclear. CDR3 size: 14 residues. V was shortened by 5 bases and J by 0 bases, with 10 bases between the two germline ends. Looked up from germline, CDR1 is SGHDT and CDR2 is YYEEEE. In DNA form, the CDR3 reads TGTGCCAGCAGTGAGCCGGATAGCACAGATACGCAGTATTTT. Translating gives CASSEPDSTDTQYF.

In its sample, this clonotype was seen a few times. The genes are TRBV7-2 and TRBJ2-5; TRBD2 agrees at 8 bases. The CDR3 is made up of 15 amino acids. The germline V gene has CDR1 SGHTA and CDR2 FQGNSA. V lost 1 base and J lost 2; bases outside the gene matches: 3. CDR3 loop: CASSLGVAGQETQYF. In DNA, the CDR3 is TGTGCCAGCAGCTTAGGGGTAGCGGGGCAAGAGACCCAGTACTTC.

This clonotype has just a few counts. The V and J genes are TRBV2 and TRBJ2-5; D assignment may be TRBD1 or TRBD2 (5 bases each). In germline, CDR1 is SNHLY, CDR2 FYNNEI. CDR3 length: 13 residues. V shed 6 bases and J shed 5 bases, with 13 bases lying between them. CDR3 sequence (DNA): TGTGCCAGCAGGGGACCGGGTGGCGAGACCCAGTACTTC. Its translation is CASRGPGGETQYF.

The rearrangement links TRBV20-1 to TRBJ2-7; maybe TRBD2 (6 bases). The germline gives CDR1 DFQATT, CDR2 SNEGSKA (reference sequence). There are 13 residues in the CDR3. V was clipped by 4 bases and J by 6 bases, with 16 bases between them. The CDR3 spells CSANDGGMGEQYF. DNA of the CDR3: TGCAGTGCTAATGACGGGGGTATGGGCGAGCAGTACTTC.

The rearrangement links TRBV7-8 to TRBJ2-3; perhaps TRBD1 as D (5 bases). V lost 1 base to trimming and J lost 6 bases, with 8 bases between them. The CDR3 loop spans 13 amino acids. Germline V lookup: CDR1 SGHVS, CDR2 FQNEAQ. CDR3 nucleotides: TGTGCCAGCAGCTTAGTCGCAGGGGATACGCAGTATTTT. It translates to CASSLVAGDTQYF. Full variable domain (outside the CDR3, taken from reference TRBV7-8 and TRBJ2-3): GAGVSQSPRYKVAKRGQDVALRCDPISGHVSLFWYQQALGQGPEFLTYFQNEAQLDKSGLPSDRFFAERPEGSVSTLKIQRTQQEDSAVYLCASSLVAGDTQYFGPGTRLTVL.

Comment on this clonotype: A much larger clonotype is one base distant, so this may be a read error. This chain joins TRBV7-7 and TRBJ2-2; D is unclear. CDR3 length: 14 residues. The germline CDR1 and CDR2 sequences are SSHAT and FNYEAQ (reference sequence). CDR3 residues: CASSLASNSGELFF. The CDR3 nucleotides are TGTGCCAGCAGCTTAGCCTCGAACTCCGGGGAGCTGTTTTTT. Complete variable domain (other parts from reference TRBV7-7 and TRBJ2-2): GAGVSQSPRYKVTKRGQDVTLRCDPISSHATLYWYQQALGQGPEFLTYFNYEAQPDKSGLPSDRFSAERPEGSISTLTIQRTEQRDSAMYRCASSLASNSGELFFGEGSRLTVL.

This clonotype was counted between two and nine times. The rearrangement joins TRBV27 to TRBJ1-1; D remains ambiguous. This CDR3 comprises 14 residues. V was pared by 0 bases and J by 3 bases, with 8 bases between. Germline V CDR1 and CDR2: MNHEY, SMNVEV (reference sequence). CDR3 nucleotides: TGTGCCAGCAGTTTATCTTGGGGAGACACTGAAGCTTTCTTT. Amino acids: CASSLSWGDTEAFF.

The rearrangement uses TRBV18 and TRBJ2-7; 11 bases align to TRBD1. The CDR3 covers 16 residues. V trimming: 3 bases; J trimming: 4 bases; junction bases outside the gene matches: 8. Germline CDR1 KGHSH, CDR2 LQKENI. CDR3 bases: TGTGCCAGCTCACCTCTAAAAGGACAGGGGGCTTACGAGCAGTACTTC. It encodes CASSPLKGQGAYEQYF.

This chain joins TRBV5-1 and TRBJ2-1, with 12 bases fitting TRBD2. The CDR3 is made up of 16 amino acids. V was pared by 0 bases and J by 8 bases, with 6 bases of the junction left unmatched. The germline CDR1 and CDR2 sequences are SGHRS and YFSETQ. The CDR3, as DNA: TGCGCCAGCAGCTTGGCCGCGGCTAGCGGGGGGGATGAGCAGTTCTTC. It specifies CASSLAAASGGDEQFF.

The chain has TRBV9 and TRBJ2-7, with 7 nucleotides matching TRBD1. This CDR3 is built from 14 residues. Germline-derived CDR1 and CDR2 are SGDLS and YYNGEE. The junction had 3 bases not matched to a gene; V was cut back by 2 bases and J by 1 base. CDR3 sequence (DNA): TGTGCCAGCAGCGTTGGGACAGCATCCTACGAGCAGTACTTC. It specifies CASSVGTASYEQYF.